This TCR beta chain was documented in a study of neurological immune-mediated disorders. Study overall: Multiple sclerosis patients (n of about 34) included roughly 30 with relapsing-remitting and 3 with secondary progressive disease. Study conclusions and caveats: HTLV-1-associated myelopathy had the most TCR clonal expansion, and multiple sclerosis had the least, less than healthy controls. The study found no CDR3 amino acid sequences shared by expanded clones across subjects, suggesting private repertoires in all groups.

The cDNA was synthesized by 5'RACE incorporating 10-nucleotide random UMIs. TCRdb fed the 5' RACE reads into MiXCR, producing one record per CDR3 protein. The table has 60,000 to 70,000 distinct CDR3 sequences, roughly 5% seen once. Trimming removed 7 bases at V and 8 bases at J, with 14 bases between. The CDR3 covers 13 residues. This clonotype was observed a few times. Its antigen is undetermined. The J gene is TRBJ2-2, the V gene TRBV12-3 or TRBV12-4; perhaps TRBD2 as D (6 bases). The sequence derives from a human donor with multiple sclerosis. The donor label of this sample is uncertain. Sequencing was performed on PBMCs. The CDR3 region has the DNA TGTGCCAGCAACGATGGGAGGATTGGGGAGCTGTTTTTT. Its translation: CASNDGRIGELFF.